Here is one TCR beta chain with its context. What it recognizes is unknown. The CDR3 length is 15 residues. Germline values: CDR1 SGHTA, CDR2 FQGNSA. A total RNA quantity of around 3.5 ug went into each TCR library. TCRdb re-analyzed the 5' RACE reads; it lists each CDR3 protein once, without DNA. Here the sample table reports about 300,000 distinct CDR3 sequences. This entry is derived from a study of monozygotic twins with inflammatory bowel disease. Whole-study findings and limits: The co-twins with IBD showed lower TCRbeta diversity (inverse Simpson) than their healthy siblings.

The sequence was collected from a human donor with ulcerative colitis or Crohn's disease, or a healthy co-twin of an affected twin (not recorded which). Sequenced: blood. This chain links TRBV7-2 with TRBJ2-7; TCRdb selects TRBD1, and the lack of DNA leaves this call unchecked. CDR3 residues: CASSLDRRVTYEQYF.